This T cell receptor (beta chain) appears in the sequencing data of a study of molecular identifiers for immune sequencing clone quantification. For bulk TCR libraries, previously described methods and listed TCR primers were used. A single record per CDR3 protein comes from TCRdb applying MiXCR to the PCR reads. Of around 470,000 distinct CDR3 sequences listed, about a fifth are singletons. This clonotype was counted between two and nine times. It may be a read error: a sequence one base away is much more abundant. RNA fractions of 10%, 30% or 50% and roughly 18,000 to 1,000,000 sorted cells were the source of naive CD8 libraries. The CDR3 runs to 16 residues. Between the trimmed V and J ends, which lost 5 bases and 4 bases, there was a span of 19 bases.

The sequence came from a human donor in good health. Some libraries in this study had Jurkat cell RNA spiked in. The rearrangement uses TRBV12-3 or TRBV12-4 and TRBJ2-3, with D perhaps TRBD1 (6 bases). Sequencing was carried out using naive CD8+ T cells from blood, with Jurkat cell RNA spiked in. As for subset: FACS-sorted CD8+CD4-CCR7+CD45RA+ naive T cells. The CDR3 loop is CASSPRTAMPADTQYF. The CDR3 DNA reads TGTGCCAGCAGTCCCCGGACAGCAATGCCCGCAGATACGCAGTATTTT.